This note documents a single T cell receptor (beta chain) sequence. The data were taken from a study of blood T cell repertoires in COVID-19. At the level of the study: Nucleic acid was either cDNA or gDNA, and it came from T cells, B-cell-depleted T cells, or PBMCs.

In germline, CDR1 is MNHNY, CDR2 SVGAGI (reference sequence). The CDR3 runs 14 residues. Trimming took off 2 bases at V and 4 bases at J, with 11 bases between the two ends. In the source study's methods: Reference gene primers were amplified, and this amplification served to estimate nucleated cell counts. The method was immunoSEQ multiplex PCR; TCRdb's version includes in-frame clones alone and lacks a portion of them. V, J and clone size reflect that table, while D and trimming were determined from the DNA. The data contain some 74,000 clones, 70% to 85% of them singletons. The sample was peripheral blood. The sequence came from a woman aged 45-65 years with acute or convalescent COVID-19. V is TRBV6-6 and J is TRBJ1-1; no reliable D call. CDR3 bases: TGTGCCAGCAGTTACATGGAGATTTCCACTGAAGCTTTCTTT. As protein: CASSYMEISTEAFF.